This T cell receptor (beta chain) is drawn from a study of cytomegalovirus exposure and HLA in healthy donors. PCR used 60 Vbeta primers and 13 Jbeta primers. The protocol was immunoSEQ multiplex PCR, while the TCRdb copy is restricted to in-frame clones and leaves out a portion. The data hold tens of thousands of clones, with less than 80% observed a single time. The source material was PBMCs. The TCR sequence derives from a woman aged 40-49 years in good health and CMV-seropositive.

The CDR3 bases are TGTGCCAGCAGTATCAGGGGGCAGGTCACCGGGGAGCTGTTTTTT. This encodes CASSIRGQVTGELFF. This chain connects TRBV27 to TRBJ2-2; the match to TRBD1 covers 8 bases. V was clipped by 5 bases and J by 4 bases; unmatched bases: 6. This CDR3 spans 15 amino acids. Germline V CDR1 and CDR2: MNHEY, SMNVEV (reference sequence).